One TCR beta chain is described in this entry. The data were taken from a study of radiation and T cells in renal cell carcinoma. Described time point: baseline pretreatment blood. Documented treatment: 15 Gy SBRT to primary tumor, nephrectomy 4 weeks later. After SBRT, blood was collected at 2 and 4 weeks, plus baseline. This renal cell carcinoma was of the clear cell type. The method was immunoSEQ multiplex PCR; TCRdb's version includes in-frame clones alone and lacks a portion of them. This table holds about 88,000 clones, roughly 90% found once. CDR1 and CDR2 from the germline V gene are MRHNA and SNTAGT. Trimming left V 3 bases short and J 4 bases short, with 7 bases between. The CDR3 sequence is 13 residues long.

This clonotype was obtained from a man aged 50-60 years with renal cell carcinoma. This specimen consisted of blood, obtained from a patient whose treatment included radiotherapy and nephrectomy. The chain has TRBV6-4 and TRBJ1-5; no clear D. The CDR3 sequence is CASSEMLNQPQHF. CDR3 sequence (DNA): TGTGCCAGCAGTGAGATGCTTAATCAGCCCCAGCATTTT.